This T cell receptor beta chain was sequenced during a study of post-analysis software for immune sequencing data. Study context: Both relapsing-remitting and secondary progressive multiple sclerosis featured among the disease courses, as did progressive-relapsing multiple sclerosis.

Sequencing libraries made from TCR beta cDNA carried unique molecular identifiers. Roughly 500,000 cDNA molecules were obtained per 1 to 10 million input T cells. TCRdb processed the PCR reads anew with MiXCR; each CDR3 protein has one entry. The repertoire includes about 540,000 distinct CDR3 sequences, about a third of them detected once, and 4.5% to 7.5% sits in the top ten. Study-wide results and limits: Normalized Chao1 diversity was significantly reduced in patients versus controls. Strong same-batch co-clustering of samples appeared with F measure clustering. Several TRBV segments (TRBV5-6, TRBV5-1 and TRBV20-1 among them) occurred more frequently in patients than in controls.

A word on this clonotype: Its target is unknown.

The V gene lost 5 bases and the J gene lost 8 bases, with 15 bases spanning the gap. This CDR3 has 13 amino acids. Germline V CDR1 and CDR2: KGHSH, LQKENI. Sequences were obtained from blood. The TCR comes from a girl younger than 18 with multiple sclerosis. The J gene is TRBJ1-2, the V gene TRBV18; D might be TRBD1 (5 bases). Here the CDR3 DNA reads TGTGCCAGCTCATTAAATCCAGGGACCGGCTACACCTTC. This translates into CASSLNPGTGYTF. Full variable domain (missing parts from reference TRBV18 and TRBJ1-2): NAGVMQNPRHLVRRRGQEARLRCSPMKGHSHVYWYRQLPEEGLKFMVYLQKENIIDESGMPKERFSAEFPKEGPSILRIQQVVRGDSAAYFCASSLNPGTGYTFGSGTRLTVV.